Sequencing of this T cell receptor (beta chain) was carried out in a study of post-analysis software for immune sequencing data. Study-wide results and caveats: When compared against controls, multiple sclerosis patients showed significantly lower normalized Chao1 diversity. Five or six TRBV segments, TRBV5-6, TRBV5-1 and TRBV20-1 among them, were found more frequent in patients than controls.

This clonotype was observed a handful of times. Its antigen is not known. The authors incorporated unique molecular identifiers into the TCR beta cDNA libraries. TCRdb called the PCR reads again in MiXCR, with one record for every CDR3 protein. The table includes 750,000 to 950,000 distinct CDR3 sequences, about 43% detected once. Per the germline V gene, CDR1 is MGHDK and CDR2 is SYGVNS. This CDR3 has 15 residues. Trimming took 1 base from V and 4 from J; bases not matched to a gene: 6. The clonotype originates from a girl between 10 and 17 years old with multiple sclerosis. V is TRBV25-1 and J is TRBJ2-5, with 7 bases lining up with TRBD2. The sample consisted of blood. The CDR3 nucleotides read TGTGCCAGCAGTGAATTTAGCGGGTGGGGAGAGACCCAGTACTTC. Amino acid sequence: CASSEFSGWGETQYF.